Given below is one TCR beta chain in context. The antigen remains undetermined. From blood CD8+ and CD4+ T cells, TCR beta sequences were generated. The TEMRA cells underwent FACS enrichment, while the CD8+ and CD4+ T cells underwent negative isolation. Reverse transcription of roughly 0.5 to 1 ug RNA was carried out with random hexamers. The immunoSEQ assay covered 54 Vbeta and 13 Jbeta segments for CDR3. TCRdb re-derived calls from the immunoSEQ multiplex PCR reads in MiXCR, one entry per CDR3 protein. The sample contains approximately 180,000 distinct CDR3 sequences, approximately 93% of which appear only once. The data belong to a study of CD8 T cells in Susac syndrome. Overall study results and limits: The authors acknowledged that the study's TCR sequencing and HLA analysis involved relatively few individuals.

What was sequenced was CD4+ T cells from PBMCs. The receptor comes from a human donor with multiple sclerosis.

The CDR3 loop reads CASSPLLSNQPQHF. DNA of the CDR3: TGTGCCAGCAGTCCTCTTCTGAGCAATCAGCCCCAGCATTTT. The chain joins TRBV28 to TRBJ1-5; D call uncertain. The V gene's germline CDR1 is MDHEN and CDR2 SYDVKM. The CDR3 sequence is 14 residues long. Trimming took off 5 bases at V and 1 base at J, with 9 bases between the two ends.